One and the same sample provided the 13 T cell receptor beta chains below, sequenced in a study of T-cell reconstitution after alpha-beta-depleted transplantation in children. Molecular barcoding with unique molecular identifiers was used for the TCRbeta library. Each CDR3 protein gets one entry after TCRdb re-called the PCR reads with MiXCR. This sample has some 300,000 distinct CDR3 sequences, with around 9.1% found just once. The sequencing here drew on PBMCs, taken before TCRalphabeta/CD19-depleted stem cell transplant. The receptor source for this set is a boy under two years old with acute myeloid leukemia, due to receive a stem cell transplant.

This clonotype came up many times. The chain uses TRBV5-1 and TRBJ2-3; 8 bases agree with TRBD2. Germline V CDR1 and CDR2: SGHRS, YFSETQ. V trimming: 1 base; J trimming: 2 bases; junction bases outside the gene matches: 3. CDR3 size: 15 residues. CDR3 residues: CASSLSGGPTDTQYF. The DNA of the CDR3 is TGCGCCAGCAGCTTGAGCGGGGGCCCCACAGATACGCAGTATTTT.

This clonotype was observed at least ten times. DNA of the CDR3: TGTGCCAGCAGCCAGCTTCACAGGGGGAACACTGAAGCTTTCTTT. Translating gives CASSQLHRGNTEAFF. The chain is built from TRBV4-2 and TRBJ1-1, with TRBD1 identical over 7 bases. Germline trimming cut 3 bases from V and 1 base from J; bases unmatched to any gene: 5. Germline assignment: CDR1 LGHNA and CDR2 YNFKEQ. This CDR3 is built from 15 residues.

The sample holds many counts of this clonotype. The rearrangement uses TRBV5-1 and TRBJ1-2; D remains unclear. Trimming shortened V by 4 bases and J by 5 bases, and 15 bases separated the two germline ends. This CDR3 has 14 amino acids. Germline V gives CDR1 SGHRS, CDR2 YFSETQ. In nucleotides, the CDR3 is TGCGCCAGCAGCCCGAGTCTTGGGTTATATGGCTACACCTTC. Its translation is CASSPSLGLYGYTF.

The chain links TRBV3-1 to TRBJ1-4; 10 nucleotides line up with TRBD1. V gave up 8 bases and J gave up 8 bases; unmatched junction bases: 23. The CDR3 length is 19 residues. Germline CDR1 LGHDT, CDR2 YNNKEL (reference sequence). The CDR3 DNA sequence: TGTGCCAGCTGTTTCACCCTCATAGATCGACAGGGGGCTCGGGAAAAACTGTTTTTT. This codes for CASCFTLIDRQGAREKLFF. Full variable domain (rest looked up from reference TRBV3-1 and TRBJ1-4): DTAVSQTPKYLVTQMGNDKSIKCEQNLGHDTMYWYKQDSKKFLKIMFSYNNKELIINETVPNRFSPKSPDKAHLNLHINSLELGDSAVYFCASCFTLIDRQGAREKLFFGSGTQLSVL.

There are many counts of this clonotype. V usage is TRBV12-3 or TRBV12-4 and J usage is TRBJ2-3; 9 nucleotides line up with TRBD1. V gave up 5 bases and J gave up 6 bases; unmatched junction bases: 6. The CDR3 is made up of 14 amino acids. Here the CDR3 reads CASSLRGQGDTQYF. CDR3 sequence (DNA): TGTGCCAGCAGTCTAAGAGGACAGGGGGATACGCAGTATTTT.

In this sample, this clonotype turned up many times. As DNA, the CDR3 is TGCAGTGCAGTTACTAGCGTCGGCACAGATACGCAGTATTTT. Protein sequence: CSAVTSVGTDTQYF. The V gene is TRBV20-1, the J gene TRBJ2-3; 7 bases agree with TRBD2. This CDR3 has 14 amino acids. In germline, CDR1 is DFQATT, CDR2 SNEGSKA (reference sequence). The J segment lost 1 base and the V segment lost 6 bases, leaving 7 bases of the junction unmatched.

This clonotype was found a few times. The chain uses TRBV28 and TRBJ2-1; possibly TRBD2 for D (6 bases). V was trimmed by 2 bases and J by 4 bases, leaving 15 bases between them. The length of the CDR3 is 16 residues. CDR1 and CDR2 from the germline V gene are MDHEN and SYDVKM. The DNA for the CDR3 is TGTGCCAGCAGTTTAATATCGCTAGGAGGGTACAATGAGCAGTTCTTC. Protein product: CASSLISLGGYNEQFF.

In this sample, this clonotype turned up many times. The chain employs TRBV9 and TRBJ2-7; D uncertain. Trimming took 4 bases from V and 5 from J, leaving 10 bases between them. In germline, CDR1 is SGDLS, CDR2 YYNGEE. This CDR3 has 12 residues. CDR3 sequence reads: CASSLDLDEQYF. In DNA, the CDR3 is TGTGCCAGCAGCCTAGACTTGGACGAGCAGTACTTC.

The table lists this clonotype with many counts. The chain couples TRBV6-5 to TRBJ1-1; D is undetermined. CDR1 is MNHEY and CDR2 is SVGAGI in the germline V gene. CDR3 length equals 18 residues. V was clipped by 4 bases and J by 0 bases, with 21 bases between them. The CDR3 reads CASSSINKDGVLNTEAFF. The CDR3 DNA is TGTGCCAGCAGTTCCATAAATAAGGACGGGGTCCTGAACACTGAAGCTTTCTTT.

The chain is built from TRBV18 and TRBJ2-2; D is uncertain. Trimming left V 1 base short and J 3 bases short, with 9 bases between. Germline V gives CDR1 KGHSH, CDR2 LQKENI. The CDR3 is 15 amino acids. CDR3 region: CASSPRSGDTGELFF. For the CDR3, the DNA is TGTGCCAGCTCACCACGCTCCGGAGACACCGGGGAGCTGTTTTTT. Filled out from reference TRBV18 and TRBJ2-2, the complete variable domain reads NAGVMQNPRHLVRRRGQEARLRCSPMKGHSHVYWYRQLPEEGLKFMVYLQKENIIDESGMPKERFSAEFPKEGPSILRIQQVVRGDSAAYFCASSPRSGDTGELFFGEGSRLTVL.

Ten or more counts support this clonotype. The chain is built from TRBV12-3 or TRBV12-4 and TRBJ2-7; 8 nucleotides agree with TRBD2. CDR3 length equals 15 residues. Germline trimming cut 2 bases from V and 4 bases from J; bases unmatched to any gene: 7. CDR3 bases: TGTGCCAGCAGTTTAACCGCGGGGGGCCGGTACGAGCAGTACTTC. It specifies CASSLTAGGRYEQYF.

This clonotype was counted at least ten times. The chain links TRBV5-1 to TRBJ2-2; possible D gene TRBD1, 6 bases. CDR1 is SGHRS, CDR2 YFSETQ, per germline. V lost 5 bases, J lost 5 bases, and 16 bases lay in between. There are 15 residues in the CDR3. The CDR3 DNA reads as TGCGCCAGCAGGAAACAGGGTCTAGGGACCGGGGAGCTGTTTTTT. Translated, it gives CASRKQGLGTGELFF. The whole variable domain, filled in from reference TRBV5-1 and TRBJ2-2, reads KAGVTQTPRYLIKTRGQQVTLSCSPISGHRSVSWYQQTPGQGLQFLFEYFSETQRNKGNFPGRFSGRQFSNSRSEMNVSTLELGDSALYLCASRKQGLGTGELFFGEGSRLTVL.

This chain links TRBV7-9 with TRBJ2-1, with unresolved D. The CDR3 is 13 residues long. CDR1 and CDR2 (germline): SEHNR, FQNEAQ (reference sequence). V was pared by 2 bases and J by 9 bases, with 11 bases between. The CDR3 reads CASSLRPVGEQFF. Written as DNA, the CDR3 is TGTGCCAGCAGCTTACGCCCAGTGGGTGAGCAGTTCTTC. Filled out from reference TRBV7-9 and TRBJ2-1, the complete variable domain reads DTGVSQNPRHKITKRGQNVTFRCDPISEHNRLYWYRQTLGQGPEFLTYFQNEAQLEKSRLLSDRFSAERPKGSFSTLEIQRTEQGDSAMYLCASSLRPVGEQFFGPGTRLTVL.